This TCR beta chain originates from a study of early T cells in non-severe SARS-CoV-2 infection. Study overall: Bulk RNA from unsorted whole blood was sequenced; chains were unpaired. Study-wide points: Database matching using VDJdb favored anti-spike CD8 responses, with private and CD4 specificities left missing.

As to this clonotype: What it binds is not known.

Molecules of cDNA were individually given unique molecular identifiers that were attached to them. From the 5' RACE reads, TCRdb called clonotypes with MiXCR, one entry per CDR3 protein. The data contain 100,000 or so distinct CDR3 sequences, 16% of them singletons. Germline lookup yields CDR1 SEHNR and CDR2 FQNEAQ (reference sequence). This CDR3 contains 14 residues. Germline trimming cut 4 bases from V and 6 bases from J; bases unmatched to any gene: 7. Specimen: whole blood, collected at baseline. The chain joins TRBV7-9 to TRBJ1-2, with TRBD1 identical over 8 bases. The receptor was isolated from an adult who was a healthcare worker with PCR-confirmed SARS-CoV-2 infection or an uninfected control (not recorded which). Here the CDR3 reads CASSSRTGRNGYTF. The CDR3 DNA follows: TGTGCCAGCAGCTCCCGGACAGGGCGGAATGGCTACACCTTC.